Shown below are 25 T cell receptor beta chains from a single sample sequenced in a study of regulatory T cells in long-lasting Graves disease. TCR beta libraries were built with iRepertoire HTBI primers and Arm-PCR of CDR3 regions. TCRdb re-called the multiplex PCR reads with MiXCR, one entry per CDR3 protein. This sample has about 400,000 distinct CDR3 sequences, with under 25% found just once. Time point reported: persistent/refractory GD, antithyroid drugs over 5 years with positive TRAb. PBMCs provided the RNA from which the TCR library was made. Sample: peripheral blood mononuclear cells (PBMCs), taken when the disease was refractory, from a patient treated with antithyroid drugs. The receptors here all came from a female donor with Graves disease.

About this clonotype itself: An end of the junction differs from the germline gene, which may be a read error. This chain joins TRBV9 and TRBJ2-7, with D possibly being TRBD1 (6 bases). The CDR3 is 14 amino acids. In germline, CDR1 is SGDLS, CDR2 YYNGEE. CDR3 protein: CVSSVSGDTYEQYF. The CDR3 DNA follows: TGTGTCAGCAGCGTCTCAGGGGACACCTACGAGCAGTACTTC.

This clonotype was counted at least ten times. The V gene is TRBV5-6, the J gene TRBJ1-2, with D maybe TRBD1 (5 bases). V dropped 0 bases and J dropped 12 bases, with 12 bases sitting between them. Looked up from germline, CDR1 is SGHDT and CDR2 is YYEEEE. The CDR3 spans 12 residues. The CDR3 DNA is TGTGCCAGCAGCTTGGGTAGGGACCCTCACACCTTC. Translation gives CASSLGRDPHTF.

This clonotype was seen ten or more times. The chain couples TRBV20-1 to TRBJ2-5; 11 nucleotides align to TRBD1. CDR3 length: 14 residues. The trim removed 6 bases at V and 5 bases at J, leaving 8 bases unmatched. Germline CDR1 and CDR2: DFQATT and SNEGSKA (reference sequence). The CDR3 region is CSALPGTGGETQYF. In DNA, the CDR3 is TGCAGTGCCCTCCCTGGGACAGGGGGGGAGACCCAGTACTTC.

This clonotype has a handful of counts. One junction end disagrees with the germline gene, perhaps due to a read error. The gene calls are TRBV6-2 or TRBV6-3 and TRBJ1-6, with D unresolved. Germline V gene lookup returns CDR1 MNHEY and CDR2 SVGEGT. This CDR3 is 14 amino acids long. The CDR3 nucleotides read TGTGCCAGCAGTTACCGGGATTCTGGATCACCCCTCCGCTTT. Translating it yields CASSYRDSGSPLRF.

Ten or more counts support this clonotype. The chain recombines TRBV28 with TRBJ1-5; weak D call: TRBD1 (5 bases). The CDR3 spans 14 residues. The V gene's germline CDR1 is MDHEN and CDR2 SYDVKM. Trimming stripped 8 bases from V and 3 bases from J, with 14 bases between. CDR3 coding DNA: TGTGCCAGCCGGGGACCGATTTTCAATCAGCCCCAGCATTTT. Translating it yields CASRGPIFNQPQHF.

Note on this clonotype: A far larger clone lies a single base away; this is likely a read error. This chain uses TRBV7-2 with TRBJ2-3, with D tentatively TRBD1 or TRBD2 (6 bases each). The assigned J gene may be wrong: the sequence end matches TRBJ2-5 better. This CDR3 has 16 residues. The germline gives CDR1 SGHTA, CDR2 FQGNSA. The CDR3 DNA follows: TGTGCCAGCAGCTTAGTCGGGGGCATTACAACAGAGACCCAGTACTTC. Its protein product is CASSLVGGITTETQYF.

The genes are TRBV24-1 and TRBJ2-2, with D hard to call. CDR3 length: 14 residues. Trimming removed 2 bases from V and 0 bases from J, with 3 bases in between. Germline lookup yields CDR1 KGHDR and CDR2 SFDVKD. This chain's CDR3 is CATSDWTNTGELFF. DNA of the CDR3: TGTGCCACCAGTGATTGGACGAACACCGGGGAGCTGTTTTTT.

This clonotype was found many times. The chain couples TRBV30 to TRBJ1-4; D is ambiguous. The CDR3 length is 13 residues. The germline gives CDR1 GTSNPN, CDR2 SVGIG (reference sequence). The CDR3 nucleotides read TGTGCGCTGGTTGTAGCACCTAATGAAAAACTGTTTTTT. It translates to CALVVAPNEKLFF. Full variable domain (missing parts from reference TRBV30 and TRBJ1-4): SQTIHQWPATLVQPVGSPLSLECTVEGTSNPNLYWYRQAAGRGLQLLFYSVGIGQISSEVPQNLSASRPQDRQFILSSKKLLLSDSGFYLCALVVAPNEKLFFGSGTQLSVL.

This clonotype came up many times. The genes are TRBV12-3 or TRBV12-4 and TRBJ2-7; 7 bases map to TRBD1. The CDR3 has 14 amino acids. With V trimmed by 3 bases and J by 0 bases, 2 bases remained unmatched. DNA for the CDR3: TGTGCCAGCAGTTTCCAGGGGGACTCCTACGAGCAGTACTTC. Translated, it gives CASSFQGDSYEQYF.

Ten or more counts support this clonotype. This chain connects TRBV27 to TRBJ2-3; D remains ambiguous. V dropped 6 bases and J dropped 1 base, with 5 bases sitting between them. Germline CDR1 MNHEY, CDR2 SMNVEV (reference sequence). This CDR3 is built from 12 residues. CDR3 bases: TGTGCCAGCAGCTTAGGCACAGATACGCAGTATTTT. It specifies CASSLGTDTQYF.

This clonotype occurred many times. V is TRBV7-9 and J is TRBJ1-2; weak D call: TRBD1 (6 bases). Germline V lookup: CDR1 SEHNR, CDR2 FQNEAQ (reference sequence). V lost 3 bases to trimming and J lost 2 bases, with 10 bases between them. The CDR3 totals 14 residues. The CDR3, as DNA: TGTGCCAGCAGCTTTGGTGACAGGAACTATGGCTACACCTTC. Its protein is CASSFGDRNYGYTF.

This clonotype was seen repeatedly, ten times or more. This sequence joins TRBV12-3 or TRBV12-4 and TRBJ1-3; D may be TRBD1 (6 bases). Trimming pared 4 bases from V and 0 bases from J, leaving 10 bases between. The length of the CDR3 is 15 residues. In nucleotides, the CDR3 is TGTGCCAGCAGTTCGGACAGCTACTCTGGAAACACCATATATTTT. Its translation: CASSSDSYSGNTIYF.

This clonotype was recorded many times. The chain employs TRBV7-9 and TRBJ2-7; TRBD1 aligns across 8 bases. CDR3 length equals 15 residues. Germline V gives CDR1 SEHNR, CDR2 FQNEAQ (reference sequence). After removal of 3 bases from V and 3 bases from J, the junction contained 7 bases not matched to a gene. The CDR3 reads CASSFWTQGDYEQYF. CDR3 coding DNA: TGTGCCAGCAGCTTTTGGACACAGGGGGACTACGAGCAGTACTTC. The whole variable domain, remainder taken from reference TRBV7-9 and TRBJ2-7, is DTGVSQNPRHKITKRGQNVTFRCDPISEHNRLYWYRQTLGQGPEFLTYFQNEAQLEKSRLLSDRFSAERPKGSFSTLEIQRTEQGDSAMYLCASSFWTQGDYEQYFGPGTRLTVT.

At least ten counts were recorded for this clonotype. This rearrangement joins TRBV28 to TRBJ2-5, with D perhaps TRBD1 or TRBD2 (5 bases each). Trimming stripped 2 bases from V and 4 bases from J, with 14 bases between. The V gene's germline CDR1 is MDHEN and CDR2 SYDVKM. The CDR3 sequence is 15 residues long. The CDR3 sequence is CASSLGGMQRETQYF. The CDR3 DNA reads TGTGCCAGCAGTTTAGGGGGAATGCAGAGAGAGACCCAGTACTTC. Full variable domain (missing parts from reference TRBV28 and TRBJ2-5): DVKVTQSSRYLVKRTGEKVFLECVQDMDHENMFWYRQDPGLGLRLIYFSYDVKMKEKGDIPEGYSVSREKKERFSLILESASTNQTSMYLCASSLGGMQRETQYFGPGTRLLVL.

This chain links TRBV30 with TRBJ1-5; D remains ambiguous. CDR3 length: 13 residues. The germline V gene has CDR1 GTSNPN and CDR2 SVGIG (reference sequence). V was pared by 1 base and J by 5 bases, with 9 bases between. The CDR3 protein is CAWSEGRDQPQHF. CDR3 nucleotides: TGTGCCTGGAGTGAGGGCAGAGATCAGCCCCAGCATTTT.

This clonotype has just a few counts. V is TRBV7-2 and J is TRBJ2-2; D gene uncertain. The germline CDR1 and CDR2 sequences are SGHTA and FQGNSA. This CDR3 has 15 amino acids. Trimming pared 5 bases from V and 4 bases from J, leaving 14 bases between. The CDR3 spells CASSSMGGSTGELFF. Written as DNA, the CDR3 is TGTGCCAGCAGCAGTATGGGCGGATCCACCGGGGAGCTGTTTTTT.

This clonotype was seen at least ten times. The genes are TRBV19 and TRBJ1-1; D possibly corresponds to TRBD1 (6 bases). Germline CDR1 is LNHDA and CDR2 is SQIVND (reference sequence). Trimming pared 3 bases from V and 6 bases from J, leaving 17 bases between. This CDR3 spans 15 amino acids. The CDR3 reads CASSMAYGQTSEAFF. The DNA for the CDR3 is TGTGCCAGTAGTATGGCCTATGGACAGACCTCTGAAGCTTTCTTT.

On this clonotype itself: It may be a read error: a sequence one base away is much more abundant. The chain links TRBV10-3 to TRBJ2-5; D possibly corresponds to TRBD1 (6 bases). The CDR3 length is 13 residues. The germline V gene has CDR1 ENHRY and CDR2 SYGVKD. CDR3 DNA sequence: TGTGCCATCAAGGGGGTGTCAGCAGAGGCCCAGTACTTC. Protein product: CAIKGVSAEAQYF.

Here the CDR3 DNA reads TGTGCCAGTAGTATCACGACAGGGGACGAGCAGTACTTC. Its translation is CASSITTGDEQYF. This chain connects TRBV19 to TRBJ2-7; 8 bases are shared with TRBD1. Germline V lookup: CDR1 LNHDA, CDR2 SQIVND (reference sequence). CDR3 length: 13 amino acids. V gave up 3 bases and J gave up 5 bases; unmatched junction bases: 3.

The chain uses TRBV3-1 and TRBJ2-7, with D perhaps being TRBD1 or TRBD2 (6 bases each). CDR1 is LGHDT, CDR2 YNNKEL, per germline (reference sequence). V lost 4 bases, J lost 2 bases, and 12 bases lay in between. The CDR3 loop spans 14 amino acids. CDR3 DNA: TGTGCCAGCAGCCTCACAGGGAGGCCCTACGAGCAGTACTTC. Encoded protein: CASSLTGRPYEQYF.

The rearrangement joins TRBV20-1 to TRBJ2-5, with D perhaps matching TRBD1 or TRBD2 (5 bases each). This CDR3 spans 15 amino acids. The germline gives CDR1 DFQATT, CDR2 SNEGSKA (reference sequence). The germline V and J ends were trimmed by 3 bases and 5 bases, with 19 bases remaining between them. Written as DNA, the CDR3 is TGCAGTGCTAGCAACCCAGGGAGATTTGGGGAGACCCAGTACTTC. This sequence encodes CSASNPGRFGETQYF.

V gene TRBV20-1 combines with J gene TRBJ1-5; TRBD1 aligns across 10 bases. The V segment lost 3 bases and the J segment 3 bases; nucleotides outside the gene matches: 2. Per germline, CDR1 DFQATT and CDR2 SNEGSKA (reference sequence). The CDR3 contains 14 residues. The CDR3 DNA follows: TGCAGTGCTAGGGGACAGGGGTACAATCAGCCCCAGCATTTT. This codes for CSARGQGYNQPQHF.

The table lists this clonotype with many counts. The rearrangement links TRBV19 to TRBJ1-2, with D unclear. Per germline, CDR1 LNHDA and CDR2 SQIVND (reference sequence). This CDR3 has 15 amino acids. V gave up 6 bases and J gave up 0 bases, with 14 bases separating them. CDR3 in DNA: TGTGCCAGTAGAAGCGCGGGGTCCGCTAACTATGGCTACACCTTC. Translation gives CASRSAGSANYGYTF.

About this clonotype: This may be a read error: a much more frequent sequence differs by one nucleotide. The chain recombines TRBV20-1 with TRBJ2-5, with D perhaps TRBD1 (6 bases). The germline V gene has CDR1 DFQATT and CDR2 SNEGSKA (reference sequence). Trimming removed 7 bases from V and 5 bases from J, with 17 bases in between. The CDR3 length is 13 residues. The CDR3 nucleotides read TGCAGTGTTATAGTGTACAGGGAGGAGACCCAGTACTTC. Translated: CSVIVYREETQYF.

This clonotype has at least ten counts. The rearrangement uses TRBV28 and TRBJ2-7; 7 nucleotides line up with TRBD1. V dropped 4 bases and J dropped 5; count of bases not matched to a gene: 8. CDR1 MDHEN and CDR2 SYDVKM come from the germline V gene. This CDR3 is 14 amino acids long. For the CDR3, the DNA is TGTGCCAGCAGTTCTTACCAAGGACAGGACGAGCAGTACTTC. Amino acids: CASSSYQGQDEQYF.